This TCR beta chain was sequenced in a study of T cells in Graves' hyperthyroidism and ophthalmopathy. Patients aged 18 to 65 had newly diagnosed hyperthyroidism lasting under 2 months. A patient was excluded if there was uncontrolled infection, other autoimmune disease, pregnancy or lactation. Amplified TCR beta CDR3 regions derived from RNA transcripts. The HTBI set primed first-round TCR CDR3 RT-PCR. In TCRdb, the multiplex PCR reads were re-called with MiXCR into one record per CDR3 protein. Of approximately 95,000 distinct CDR3 sequences listed, approximately 40% are singletons. This clonotype appeared many times. Its antigen is unidentified. The CDR3 is made up of 15 amino acids. V shed 7 bases and J 5 bases; nucleotides not matched to a gene: 13. Germline V gives CDR1 MNHNS, CDR2 SASEGT. Findings and limits, study-wide: Ophthalmopathy and stable hyperthyroidism were separated by a 13 V-J model. Most clonotypes expanded in the thyroid (above 0.001) were also present in blood.

Sequencing used peripheral blood or thyroid tissue (not recorded which). The receptor comes from a woman aged 30 to 39 with Graves' hyperthyroidism. The rearrangement uses TRBV6-1 and TRBJ2-7, with 8 positions matching TRBD2. CDR3 sequence reads: CASTLGGAGVHEQYF. The CDR3 DNA reads TGTGCCAGCACTCTCGGGGGGGCGGGAGTGCACGAGCAGTACTTC.